This TCR beta chain emerged from a study of blood T cell repertoires in COVID-19. The overall study: PBMCs, B-cell-depleted T cells, or T cells were the source of the cDNA or gDNA that made up the material.

Trimming at V came to 1 base and at J to 3 bases, leaving 5 bases not matched to a gene. The germline CDR1 and CDR2 sequences are SGHRS and YFSETQ. The CDR3 loop spans 16 amino acids. Under the authors' procedure: Reference gene primer amplification gave nucleated cell count estimates. This table comes from immunoSEQ multiplex PCR, and its TCRdb copy is limited to in-frame clones, with some not included. That table is the source of V, J and clone size, and D and trimming were worked out from the DNA. The sample includes roughly 230,000 clones, 88% of them seen just once. The sample comprised peripheral blood. The TCR was taken from a human donor in a cohort sampled during active COVID-19. V is TRBV5-1 and J is TRBJ1-3; 9 bases align to TRBD1. For the CDR3, the DNA is TGCGCCAGCAGCTTGCCGGACAGGGGATTTGGAAACACCATATATTTT. Protein sequence: CASSLPDRGFGNTIYF.